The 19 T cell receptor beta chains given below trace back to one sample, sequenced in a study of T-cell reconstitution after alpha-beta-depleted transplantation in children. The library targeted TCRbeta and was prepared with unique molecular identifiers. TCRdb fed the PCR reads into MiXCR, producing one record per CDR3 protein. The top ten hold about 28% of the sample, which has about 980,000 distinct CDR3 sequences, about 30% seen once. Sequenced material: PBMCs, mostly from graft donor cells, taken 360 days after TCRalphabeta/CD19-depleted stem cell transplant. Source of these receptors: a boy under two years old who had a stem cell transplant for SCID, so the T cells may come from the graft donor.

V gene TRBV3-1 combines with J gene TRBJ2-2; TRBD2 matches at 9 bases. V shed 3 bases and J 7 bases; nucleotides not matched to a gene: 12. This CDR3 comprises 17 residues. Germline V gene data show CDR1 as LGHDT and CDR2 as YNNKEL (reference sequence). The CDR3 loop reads CASSQNFAGGPSGELFF. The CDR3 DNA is TGTGCCAGCAGCCAGAACTTCGCGGGGGGGCCTAGCGGGGAGCTGTTTTTT. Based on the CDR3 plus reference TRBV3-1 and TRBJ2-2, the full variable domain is DTAVSQTPKYLVTQMGNDKSIKCEQNLGHDTMYWYKQDSKKFLKIMFSYNNKELIINETVPNRFSPKSPDKAHLNLHINSLELGDSAVYFCASSQNFAGGPSGELFFGEGSRLTVL.

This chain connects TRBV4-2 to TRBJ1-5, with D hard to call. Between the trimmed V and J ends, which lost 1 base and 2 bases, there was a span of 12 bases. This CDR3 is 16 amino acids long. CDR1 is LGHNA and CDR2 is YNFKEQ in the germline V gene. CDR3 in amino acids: CASSQVWVGGNQPQHF. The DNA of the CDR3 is TGTGCCAGCAGCCAAGTTTGGGTCGGCGGCAATCAGCCCCAGCATTTT.

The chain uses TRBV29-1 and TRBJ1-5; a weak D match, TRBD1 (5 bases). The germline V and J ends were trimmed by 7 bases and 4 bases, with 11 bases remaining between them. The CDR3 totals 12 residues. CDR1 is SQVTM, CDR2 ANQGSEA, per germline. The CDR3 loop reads CSALWGNQPQHF. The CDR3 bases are TGCAGCGCCCTTTGGGGGAATCAGCCCCAGCATTTT.

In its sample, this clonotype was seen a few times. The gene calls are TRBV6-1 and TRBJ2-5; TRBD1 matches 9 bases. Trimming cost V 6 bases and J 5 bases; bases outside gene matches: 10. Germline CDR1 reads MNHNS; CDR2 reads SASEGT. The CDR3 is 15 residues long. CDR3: CASSPTGGGWETQYF. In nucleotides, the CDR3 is TGTGCCAGCAGCCCTACAGGGGGCGGTTGGGAGACCCAGTACTTC.

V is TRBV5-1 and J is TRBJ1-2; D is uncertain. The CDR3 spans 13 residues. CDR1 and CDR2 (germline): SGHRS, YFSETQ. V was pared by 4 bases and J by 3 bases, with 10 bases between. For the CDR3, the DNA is TGCGCCAGCAGCGCAAGAGATTACTATGGCTACACCTTC. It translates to CASSARDYYGYTF.

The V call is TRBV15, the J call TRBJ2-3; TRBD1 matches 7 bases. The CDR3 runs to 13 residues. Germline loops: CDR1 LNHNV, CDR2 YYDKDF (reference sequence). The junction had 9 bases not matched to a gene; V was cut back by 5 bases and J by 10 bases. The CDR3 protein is CATSQWRGQAQYF. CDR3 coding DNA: TGTGCCACCAGCCAATGGCGTGGACAGGCGCAGTATTTT.

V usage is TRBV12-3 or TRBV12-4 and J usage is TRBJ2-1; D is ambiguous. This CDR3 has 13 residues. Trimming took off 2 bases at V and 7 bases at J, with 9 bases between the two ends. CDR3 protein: CASSLHFLNEQFF. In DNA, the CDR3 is TGTGCCAGCAGTTTACATTTTCTAAATGAGCAGTTCTTC.

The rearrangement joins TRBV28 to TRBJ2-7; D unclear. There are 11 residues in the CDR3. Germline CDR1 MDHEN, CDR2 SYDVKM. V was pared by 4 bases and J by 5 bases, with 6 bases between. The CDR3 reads CASSYADEQYF. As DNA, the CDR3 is TGTGCCAGCAGTTATGCAGACGAGCAGTACTTC.

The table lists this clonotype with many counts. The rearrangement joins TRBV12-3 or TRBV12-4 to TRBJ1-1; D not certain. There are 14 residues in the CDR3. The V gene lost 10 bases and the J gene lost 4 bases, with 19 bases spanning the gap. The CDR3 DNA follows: TGTGCCACCGGCCGACCTCGGGAGGGCACTGAAGCTTTCTTT. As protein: CATGRPREGTEAFF.

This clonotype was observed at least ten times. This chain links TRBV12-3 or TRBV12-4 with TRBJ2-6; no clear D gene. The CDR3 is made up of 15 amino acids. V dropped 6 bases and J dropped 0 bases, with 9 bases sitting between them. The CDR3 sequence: CASRPDNSGANVLTF. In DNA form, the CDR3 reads TGTGCCAGCAGGCCCGACAACTCTGGGGCCAACGTCCTGACTTTC.

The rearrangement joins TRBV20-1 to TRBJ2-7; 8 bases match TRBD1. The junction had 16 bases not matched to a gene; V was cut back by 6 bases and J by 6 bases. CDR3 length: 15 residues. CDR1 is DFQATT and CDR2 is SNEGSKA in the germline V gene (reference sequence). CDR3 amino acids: CSAPWPRTGMPEQYF. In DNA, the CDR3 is TGCAGTGCCCCCTGGCCGAGGACAGGGATGCCCGAGCAGTACTTC.

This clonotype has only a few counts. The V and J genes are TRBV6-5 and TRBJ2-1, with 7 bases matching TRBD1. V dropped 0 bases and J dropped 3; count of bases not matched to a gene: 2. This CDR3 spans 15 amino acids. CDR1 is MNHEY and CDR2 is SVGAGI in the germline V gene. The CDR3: CASSYSGTDYNEQFF. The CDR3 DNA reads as TGTGCCAGCAGTTACTCGGGGACAGACTACAATGAGCAGTTCTTC.

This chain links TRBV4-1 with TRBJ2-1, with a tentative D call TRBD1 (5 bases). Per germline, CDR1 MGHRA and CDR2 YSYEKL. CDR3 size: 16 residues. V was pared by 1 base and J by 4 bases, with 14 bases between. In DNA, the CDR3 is TGCGCCAGCAGCCAAGTGGACATCCCGGTTTACAATGAGCAGTTCTTC. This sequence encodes CASSQVDIPVYNEQFF.

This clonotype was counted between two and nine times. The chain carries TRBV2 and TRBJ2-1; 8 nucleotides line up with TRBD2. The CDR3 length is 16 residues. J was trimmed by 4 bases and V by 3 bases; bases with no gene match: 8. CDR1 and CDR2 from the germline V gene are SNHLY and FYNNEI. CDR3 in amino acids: CASSDDAGGLYNEQFF. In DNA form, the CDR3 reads TGTGCCAGCAGTGATGATGCGGGGGGTCTGTACAATGAGCAGTTCTTC.

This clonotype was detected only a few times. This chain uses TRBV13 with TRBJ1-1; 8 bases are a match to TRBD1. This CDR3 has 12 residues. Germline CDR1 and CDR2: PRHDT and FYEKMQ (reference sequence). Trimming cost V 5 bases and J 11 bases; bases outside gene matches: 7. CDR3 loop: CASSLRTGPAFF. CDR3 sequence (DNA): TGTGCCAGCAGCCTACGGACAGGGCCGGCTTTCTTT.

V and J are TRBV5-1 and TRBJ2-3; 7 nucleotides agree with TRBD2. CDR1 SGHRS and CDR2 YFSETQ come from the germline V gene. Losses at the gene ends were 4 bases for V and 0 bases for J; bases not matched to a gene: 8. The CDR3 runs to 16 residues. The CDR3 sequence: CASSQAGGGSTDTQYF. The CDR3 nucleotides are TGCGCCAGCAGCCAGGCGGGCGGGGGAAGCACAGATACGCAGTATTTT. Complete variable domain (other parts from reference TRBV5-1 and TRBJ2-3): KAGVTQTPRYLIKTRGQQVTLSCSPISGHRSVSWYQQTPGQGLQFLFEYFSETQRNKGNFPGRFSGRQFSNSRSEMNVSTLELGDSALYLCASSQAGGGSTDTQYFGPGTRLTVL.

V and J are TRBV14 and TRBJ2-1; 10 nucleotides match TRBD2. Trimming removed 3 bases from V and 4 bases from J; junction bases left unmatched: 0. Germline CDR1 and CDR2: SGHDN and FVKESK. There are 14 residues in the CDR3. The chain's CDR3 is CASSQTSGYNEQFF. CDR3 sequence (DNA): TGTGCCAGCAGCCAGACTAGCGGGTACAATGAGCAGTTCTTC.

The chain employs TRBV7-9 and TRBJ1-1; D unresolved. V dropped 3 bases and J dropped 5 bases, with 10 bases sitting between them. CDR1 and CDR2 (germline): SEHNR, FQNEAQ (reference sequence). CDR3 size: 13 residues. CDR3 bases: TGTGCCAGCAGCTTTGGGTACCCAACTGAAGCTTTCTTT. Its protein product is CASSFGYPTEAFF.

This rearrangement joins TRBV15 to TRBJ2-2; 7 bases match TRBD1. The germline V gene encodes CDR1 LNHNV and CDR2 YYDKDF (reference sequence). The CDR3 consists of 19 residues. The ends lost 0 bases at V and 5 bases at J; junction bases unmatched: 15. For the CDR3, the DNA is TGTGCCACCAGCAGAGAAAGAAATTATTTACAGGGGAGAACCGGGGAGCTGTTTTTT. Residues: CATSRERNYLQGRTGELFF.